The T cell receptor (beta chain) described here comes from a study of spatial heterogeneity in lung cancer. Each TCR cDNA molecule bore a unique molecular identifier. One entry per CDR3 protein, called by TCRdb with MiXCR from the 5' RACE reads. The table includes 30,000 to 40,000 distinct CDR3 sequences, around 5% detected once. Study-level results: Among blood samples, ubiquitous expanded tumor TCRs appeared more at resection than at follow-up.

Time point specified: sample taken at primary tumor resection. Sequencing of whole RNA from tumor, nontumor lung or frozen PBMC involved no sorting. In the case of this clonotype: Its cognate antigen is unknown.

The TCR originated in a female donor with early-stage non-small cell lung cancer. The sequences come from PBMCs, collected at surgery.

CDR3 protein: CASSLGVLAANKKGYNEQFF. The CDR3 region has the DNA TGTGCCAGCAGCTTGGGAGTGCTAGCGGCTAACAAAAAGGGGTACAATGAGCAGTTCTTC. J is TRBJ2-1 and V is TRBV5-4; TRBD2 aligns across 7 bases. Germline loops: CDR1 SGHNT, CDR2 YYREEE (reference sequence). The CDR3 contains 20 residues. J gave up 4 bases and V 0 bases, and 19 bases lay outside the gene matches.